The next 22 T cell receptor beta chains were all read from a single sample in a study of blood T cells in healthy people across ages. PCR was performed a second time for about 7 to 11 cycles using a sample-barcoded 5' primer and a J-beta primer mix. TCRdb reanalysed the 5' RACE reads using MiXCR and keeps one entry per CDR3 protein. The top ten clones hold approximately 10% of a sample with 1.6 million or so distinct CDR3 sequences, about 35% of them seen once. Sequencing input: blood. Every receptor here comes from a young woman in good health.

The CDR3 nucleotides read TGTGCCATCAGAGCCATTAGCGGGACTGTCTATGAGCAGTTCTTC. Protein sequence: CAIRAISGTVYEQFF. The chain recombines TRBV10-3 with TRBJ2-1; 8 bases agree with TRBD2. Trimming at V came to 6 bases and at J to 8 bases, leaving 12 bases not matched to a gene. CDR3 length: 15 amino acids. Germline CDR1 is ENHRY and CDR2 is SYGVKD.

This clonotype occurred a few times. V gene TRBV3-1 combines with J gene TRBJ2-1, with TRBD2 identical over 7 bases. Unmatched junction bases numbered 4, after V lost 3 bases and J lost 8 bases. The germline gives CDR1 LGHDT, CDR2 YNNKEL (reference sequence). This CDR3 comprises 13 residues. The CDR3 region has the DNA TGTGCCAGCAGCCATCGTCTAGCGGATGAGCAGTTCTTC. Amino acids: CASSHRLADEQFF.

This chain connects TRBV13 to TRBJ2-3, with TRBD2 as a possible D gene (7 bases). Germline V gene sequence: CDR1 PRHDT, CDR2 FYEKMQ (reference sequence). Deletions cut 5 bases from V and 1 base from J, with 16 bases between. The CDR3 runs to 16 residues. The CDR3 here is CASSPPGGPRTDTQYF. CDR3 sequence (DNA): TGTGCCAGCAGCCCCCCGGGGGGCCCACGCACAGATACGCAGTATTTT.

This clonotype occurred a few times. The chain couples TRBV28 to TRBJ2-7; D uncertain. Germline V gene sequence: CDR1 MDHEN, CDR2 SYDVKM. The V end lost 4 bases, the J end lost 0 bases, and 10 bases lay between the germline ends. The CDR3 covers 14 residues. Written as DNA, the CDR3 is TGTGCCAGCAGTTCTTGGTCGACCTCCTACGAGCAGTACTTC. It translates to CASSSWSTSYEQYF.

This clonotype turned up a few times. The genes are TRBV7-3 and TRBJ2-1, with 9 bases that match TRBD2. CDR3 length: 15 amino acids. CDR1 is SGHTA, CDR2 FQGTGA, per germline. After removal of 5 bases from V and 9 bases from J, the junction contained 11 bases not matched to a gene. The CDR3 loop is CASSPYLTSGGEQFF. The CDR3 nucleotides are TGTGCCAGCAGCCCGTATTTGACTAGCGGTGGTGAGCAGTTCTTC.

This chain joins TRBV24-1 and TRBJ2-2, with 11 bases matching TRBD2. Germline assignment: CDR1 KGHDR and CDR2 SFDVKD. Germline trimming cut 5 bases from V and 6 bases from J; bases unmatched to any gene: 4. The CDR3 length is 15 residues. For the CDR3, the DNA is TGTGCCACCAGTGGTTCTAGCGGGAGGCCCGGGGAGCTGTTTTTT. It translates to CATSGSSGRPGELFF.

The V call is TRBV12-3 or TRBV12-4, the J call TRBJ2-5; 12 bases map to TRBD2. V was clipped by 3 bases and J by 5 bases; unmatched bases: 10. This CDR3 region has 17 residues. CDR3 nucleotide sequence: TGTGCCAGCAGTTTCCAATCTAGCGGGGGGGCCAGGGAGACCCAGTACTTC. Protein sequence: CASSFQSSGGARETQYF.

This clonotype was picked up a small number of times. The genes are TRBV9 and TRBJ2-5; TRBD2 aligns across 8 bases. Germline-derived CDR1 and CDR2 are SGDLS and YYNGEE. The CDR3 extends over 16 amino acids. Losses at the gene ends were 0 bases for V and 4 bases for J; bases not matched to a gene: 8. The CDR3 DNA sequence: TGTGCCAGCAGCGTAGACGGGAGGGCCCTGTCAGAGACCCAGTACTTC. Protein: CASSVDGRALSETQYF.

The chain is built from TRBV5-1 and TRBJ1-4; D is uncertain. Germline V gene data show CDR1 as SGHRS and CDR2 as YFSETQ. Trimming removed 0 bases from V and 4 bases from J, with 10 bases in between. The CDR3 has 15 residues. The DNA of the CDR3 is TGCGCCAGCAGCTTGGAAAGAAATTATAATGAAAAACTGTTTTTT. Translated: CASSLERNYNEKLFF.

This clonotype turned up a few times. The V gene is TRBV20-1, the J gene TRBJ2-4, with 16 positions matching TRBD2. The J segment lost 4 bases and the V segment lost 6 bases, leaving 3 bases of the junction unmatched. The CDR3 is 15 amino acids. The germline V gene has CDR1 DFQATT and CDR2 SNEGSKA (reference sequence). Written as DNA, the CDR3 is TGCAGTGCCGGGACTAGCGGGGGGGTAAAAAACATTCAGTACTTC. This codes for CSAGTSGGVKNIQYF.

This clonotype was observed many times. V gene TRBV20-1 combines with J gene TRBJ1-1; D is uncertain. Germline assignment: CDR1 DFQATT and CDR2 SNEGSKA (reference sequence). This CDR3 is built from 13 residues. Trimming took off 4 bases at V and 6 bases at J, with 15 bases between the two ends. The CDR3 region is CSAITAGISEAFF. CDR3 nucleotide sequence: TGCAGTGCTATTACCGCAGGTATTTCTGAAGCTTTCTTT.

This clonotype was observed a handful of times. This chain uses TRBV5-4 with TRBJ2-1; D is perhaps TRBD1 or TRBD2 (5 bases each). This CDR3 contains 17 residues. Trimming removed 4 bases from V and 0 bases from J, with 17 bases in between. Germline CDR1 is SGHNT and CDR2 is YYREEE (reference sequence). Here the CDR3 DNA reads TGTGCCAGCAGCGTGGATGGGGCAGGGAGCTCCTACAATGAGCAGTTCTTC. It codes for CASSVDGAGSSYNEQFF.

This clonotype came up a few times. J is TRBJ2-7 and V is TRBV7-8, with 10 bases that match TRBD2. Germline V gives CDR1 SGHVS, CDR2 FQNEAQ. The J segment lost 5 bases and the V segment lost 1 base, leaving 8 bases of the junction unmatched. This CDR3 has 16 residues. The chain's CDR3 is CASSLVLAGVVDEQYF. CDR3 bases: TGTGCCAGCAGCTTAGTGCTAGCGGGAGTGGTCGACGAGCAGTACTTC.

The chain joins TRBV24-1 to TRBJ1-3, with D unclear. The CDR3 sequence is 18 residues long. The V gene's germline CDR1 is KGHDR and CDR2 SFDVKD. V lost 0 bases, J lost 0 bases, and 14 bases lay in between. The chain's CDR3 is CATSDLLVTPISGNTIYF. The CDR3 DNA reads TGTGCCACCAGTGATTTGCTCGTAACCCCGATCTCTGGAAACACCATATATTTT.

This clonotype was recorded a few times. The V and J genes are TRBV28 and TRBJ2-5; 9 nucleotides line up with TRBD1. The J call may be incorrect, as the DNA end agrees better with TRBJ2-7. This CDR3 has 16 amino acids. Germline V gene sequence: CDR1 MDHEN, CDR2 SYDVKM. In nucleotides, the CDR3 is TGTGCCAGCAGCTCAAGGTGGGACAGGGCGACGGGCGAGCAGTACTTC. It specifies CASSSRWDRATGEQYF.

The CDR3 region is CSATPGTANNEQFF. CDR3 DNA: TGCAGTGCTACCCCCGGGACGGCGAACAATGAGCAGTTCTTC. The V and J genes are TRBV20-1 and TRBJ2-1; D tentatively fits TRBD1 or TRBD2 (5 bases each). Trimming shortened V by 4 bases and J by 5 bases, and 15 bases separated the two germline ends. Looked up from germline, CDR1 is DFQATT and CDR2 is SNEGSKA (reference sequence). The CDR3 runs to 14 residues.

V usage is TRBV6-1 and J usage is TRBJ1-2; D is ambiguous. CDR3 size: 13 residues. Trimming stripped 9 bases from V and 8 bases from J, with 19 bases between. Germline CDR1 is MNHNS and CDR2 is SASEGT. For the CDR3, the DNA is TGTGCCAGTAGGAACAGTCGTCTGAACGGCTACACCTTC. Translation: CASRNSRLNGYTF.

This clonotype was found a few times. The CDR3 sequence: CAISESEQPLPNTEAFF. In DNA, the CDR3 is TGTGCCATCAGTGAGTCAGAACAGCCCCTACCGAACACTGAAGCTTTCTTT. The V and J genes are TRBV10-3 and TRBJ1-1; D gene ambiguous. Germline CDR1 reads ENHRY; CDR2 reads SYGVKD. The CDR3 sequence is 17 residues long. V dropped 0 bases and J dropped 1 base, with 15 bases sitting between them.

The chain joins TRBV5-1 to TRBJ2-2, with a weak D call TRBD1 (5 bases). Germline CDR1 and CDR2: SGHRS and YFSETQ. Trimming pared 4 bases from V and 8 bases from J, leaving 18 bases between. This CDR3 region has 15 residues. This CDR3 reads CASSLDPGKAGELFF. CDR3 bases: TGCGCCAGCAGCCTGGATCCAGGGAAGGCTGGGGAGCTGTTTTTT. The entire variable domain, with the rest obtained from reference TRBV5-1 and TRBJ2-2, is as follows: KAGVTQTPRYLIKTRGQQVTLSCSPISGHRSVSWYQQTPGQGLQFLFEYFSETQRNKGNFPGRFSGRQFSNSRSEMNVSTLELGDSALYLCASSLDPGKAGELFFGEGSRLTVL.

In its sample, this clonotype was seen a few times. The chain is built from TRBV7-8 and TRBJ2-1, with 9 bases lining up with TRBD2. The CDR3 spans 22 residues. V dropped 0 bases and J dropped 7; count of bases not matched to a gene: 25. Germline-derived CDR1 and CDR2 are SGHVS and FQNEAQ. As DNA, the CDR3 is TGTGCCAGCAGCTTAGCCAGAACTCCGGGACTAGCCCAATGGGGTAAAGGAAATGAGCAGTTCTTC. Amino acids: CASSLARTPGLAQWGKGNEQFF.

V is TRBV18 and J is TRBJ2-1; tentative D call: TRBD1 (6 bases). Germline-derived CDR1 and CDR2 are KGHSH and LQKENI. This CDR3 is 16 amino acids long. Trimming shortened V by 6 bases and J by 0 bases, and 15 bases separated the two germline ends. CDR3 sequence (DNA): TGTGCCAGCTCCCAAATCAGGGGTAGCTCCTACAATGAGCAGTTCTTC. Its protein product is CASSQIRGSSYNEQFF. The variable domain in full, completed from reference TRBV18 and TRBJ2-1, reads NAGVMQNPRHLVRRRGQEARLRCSPMKGHSHVYWYRQLPEEGLKFMVYLQKENIIDESGMPKERFSAEFPKEGPSILRIQQVVRGDSAAYFCASSQIRGSSYNEQFFGPGTRLTVL.

J is TRBJ2-1 and V is TRBV15, with a tentative D call TRBD1 (5 bases). CDR1 and CDR2 (germline): LNHNV, YYDKDF (reference sequence). The V end lost 3 bases, the J end lost 2 bases, and 8 bases lay between the germline ends. This CDR3 is built from 14 residues. CDR3 loop: CATSRTEPYNEQFF. The CDR3 DNA reads as TGTGCCACCAGCAGGACAGAACCCTACAATGAGCAGTTCTTC.